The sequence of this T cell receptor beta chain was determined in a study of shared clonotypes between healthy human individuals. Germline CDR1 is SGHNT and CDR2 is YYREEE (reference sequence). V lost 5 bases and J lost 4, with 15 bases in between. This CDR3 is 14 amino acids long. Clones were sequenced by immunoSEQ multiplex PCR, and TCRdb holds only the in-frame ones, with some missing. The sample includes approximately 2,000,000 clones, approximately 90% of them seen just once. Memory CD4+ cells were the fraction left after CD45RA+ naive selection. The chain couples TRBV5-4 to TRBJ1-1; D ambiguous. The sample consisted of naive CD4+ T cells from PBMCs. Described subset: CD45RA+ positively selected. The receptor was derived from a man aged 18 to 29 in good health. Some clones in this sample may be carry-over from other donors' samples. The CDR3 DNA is TGTGCCAGCAGTTCCAGAACCTTGGCCACTGAAGCTTTCTTT. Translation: CASSSRTLATEAFF.